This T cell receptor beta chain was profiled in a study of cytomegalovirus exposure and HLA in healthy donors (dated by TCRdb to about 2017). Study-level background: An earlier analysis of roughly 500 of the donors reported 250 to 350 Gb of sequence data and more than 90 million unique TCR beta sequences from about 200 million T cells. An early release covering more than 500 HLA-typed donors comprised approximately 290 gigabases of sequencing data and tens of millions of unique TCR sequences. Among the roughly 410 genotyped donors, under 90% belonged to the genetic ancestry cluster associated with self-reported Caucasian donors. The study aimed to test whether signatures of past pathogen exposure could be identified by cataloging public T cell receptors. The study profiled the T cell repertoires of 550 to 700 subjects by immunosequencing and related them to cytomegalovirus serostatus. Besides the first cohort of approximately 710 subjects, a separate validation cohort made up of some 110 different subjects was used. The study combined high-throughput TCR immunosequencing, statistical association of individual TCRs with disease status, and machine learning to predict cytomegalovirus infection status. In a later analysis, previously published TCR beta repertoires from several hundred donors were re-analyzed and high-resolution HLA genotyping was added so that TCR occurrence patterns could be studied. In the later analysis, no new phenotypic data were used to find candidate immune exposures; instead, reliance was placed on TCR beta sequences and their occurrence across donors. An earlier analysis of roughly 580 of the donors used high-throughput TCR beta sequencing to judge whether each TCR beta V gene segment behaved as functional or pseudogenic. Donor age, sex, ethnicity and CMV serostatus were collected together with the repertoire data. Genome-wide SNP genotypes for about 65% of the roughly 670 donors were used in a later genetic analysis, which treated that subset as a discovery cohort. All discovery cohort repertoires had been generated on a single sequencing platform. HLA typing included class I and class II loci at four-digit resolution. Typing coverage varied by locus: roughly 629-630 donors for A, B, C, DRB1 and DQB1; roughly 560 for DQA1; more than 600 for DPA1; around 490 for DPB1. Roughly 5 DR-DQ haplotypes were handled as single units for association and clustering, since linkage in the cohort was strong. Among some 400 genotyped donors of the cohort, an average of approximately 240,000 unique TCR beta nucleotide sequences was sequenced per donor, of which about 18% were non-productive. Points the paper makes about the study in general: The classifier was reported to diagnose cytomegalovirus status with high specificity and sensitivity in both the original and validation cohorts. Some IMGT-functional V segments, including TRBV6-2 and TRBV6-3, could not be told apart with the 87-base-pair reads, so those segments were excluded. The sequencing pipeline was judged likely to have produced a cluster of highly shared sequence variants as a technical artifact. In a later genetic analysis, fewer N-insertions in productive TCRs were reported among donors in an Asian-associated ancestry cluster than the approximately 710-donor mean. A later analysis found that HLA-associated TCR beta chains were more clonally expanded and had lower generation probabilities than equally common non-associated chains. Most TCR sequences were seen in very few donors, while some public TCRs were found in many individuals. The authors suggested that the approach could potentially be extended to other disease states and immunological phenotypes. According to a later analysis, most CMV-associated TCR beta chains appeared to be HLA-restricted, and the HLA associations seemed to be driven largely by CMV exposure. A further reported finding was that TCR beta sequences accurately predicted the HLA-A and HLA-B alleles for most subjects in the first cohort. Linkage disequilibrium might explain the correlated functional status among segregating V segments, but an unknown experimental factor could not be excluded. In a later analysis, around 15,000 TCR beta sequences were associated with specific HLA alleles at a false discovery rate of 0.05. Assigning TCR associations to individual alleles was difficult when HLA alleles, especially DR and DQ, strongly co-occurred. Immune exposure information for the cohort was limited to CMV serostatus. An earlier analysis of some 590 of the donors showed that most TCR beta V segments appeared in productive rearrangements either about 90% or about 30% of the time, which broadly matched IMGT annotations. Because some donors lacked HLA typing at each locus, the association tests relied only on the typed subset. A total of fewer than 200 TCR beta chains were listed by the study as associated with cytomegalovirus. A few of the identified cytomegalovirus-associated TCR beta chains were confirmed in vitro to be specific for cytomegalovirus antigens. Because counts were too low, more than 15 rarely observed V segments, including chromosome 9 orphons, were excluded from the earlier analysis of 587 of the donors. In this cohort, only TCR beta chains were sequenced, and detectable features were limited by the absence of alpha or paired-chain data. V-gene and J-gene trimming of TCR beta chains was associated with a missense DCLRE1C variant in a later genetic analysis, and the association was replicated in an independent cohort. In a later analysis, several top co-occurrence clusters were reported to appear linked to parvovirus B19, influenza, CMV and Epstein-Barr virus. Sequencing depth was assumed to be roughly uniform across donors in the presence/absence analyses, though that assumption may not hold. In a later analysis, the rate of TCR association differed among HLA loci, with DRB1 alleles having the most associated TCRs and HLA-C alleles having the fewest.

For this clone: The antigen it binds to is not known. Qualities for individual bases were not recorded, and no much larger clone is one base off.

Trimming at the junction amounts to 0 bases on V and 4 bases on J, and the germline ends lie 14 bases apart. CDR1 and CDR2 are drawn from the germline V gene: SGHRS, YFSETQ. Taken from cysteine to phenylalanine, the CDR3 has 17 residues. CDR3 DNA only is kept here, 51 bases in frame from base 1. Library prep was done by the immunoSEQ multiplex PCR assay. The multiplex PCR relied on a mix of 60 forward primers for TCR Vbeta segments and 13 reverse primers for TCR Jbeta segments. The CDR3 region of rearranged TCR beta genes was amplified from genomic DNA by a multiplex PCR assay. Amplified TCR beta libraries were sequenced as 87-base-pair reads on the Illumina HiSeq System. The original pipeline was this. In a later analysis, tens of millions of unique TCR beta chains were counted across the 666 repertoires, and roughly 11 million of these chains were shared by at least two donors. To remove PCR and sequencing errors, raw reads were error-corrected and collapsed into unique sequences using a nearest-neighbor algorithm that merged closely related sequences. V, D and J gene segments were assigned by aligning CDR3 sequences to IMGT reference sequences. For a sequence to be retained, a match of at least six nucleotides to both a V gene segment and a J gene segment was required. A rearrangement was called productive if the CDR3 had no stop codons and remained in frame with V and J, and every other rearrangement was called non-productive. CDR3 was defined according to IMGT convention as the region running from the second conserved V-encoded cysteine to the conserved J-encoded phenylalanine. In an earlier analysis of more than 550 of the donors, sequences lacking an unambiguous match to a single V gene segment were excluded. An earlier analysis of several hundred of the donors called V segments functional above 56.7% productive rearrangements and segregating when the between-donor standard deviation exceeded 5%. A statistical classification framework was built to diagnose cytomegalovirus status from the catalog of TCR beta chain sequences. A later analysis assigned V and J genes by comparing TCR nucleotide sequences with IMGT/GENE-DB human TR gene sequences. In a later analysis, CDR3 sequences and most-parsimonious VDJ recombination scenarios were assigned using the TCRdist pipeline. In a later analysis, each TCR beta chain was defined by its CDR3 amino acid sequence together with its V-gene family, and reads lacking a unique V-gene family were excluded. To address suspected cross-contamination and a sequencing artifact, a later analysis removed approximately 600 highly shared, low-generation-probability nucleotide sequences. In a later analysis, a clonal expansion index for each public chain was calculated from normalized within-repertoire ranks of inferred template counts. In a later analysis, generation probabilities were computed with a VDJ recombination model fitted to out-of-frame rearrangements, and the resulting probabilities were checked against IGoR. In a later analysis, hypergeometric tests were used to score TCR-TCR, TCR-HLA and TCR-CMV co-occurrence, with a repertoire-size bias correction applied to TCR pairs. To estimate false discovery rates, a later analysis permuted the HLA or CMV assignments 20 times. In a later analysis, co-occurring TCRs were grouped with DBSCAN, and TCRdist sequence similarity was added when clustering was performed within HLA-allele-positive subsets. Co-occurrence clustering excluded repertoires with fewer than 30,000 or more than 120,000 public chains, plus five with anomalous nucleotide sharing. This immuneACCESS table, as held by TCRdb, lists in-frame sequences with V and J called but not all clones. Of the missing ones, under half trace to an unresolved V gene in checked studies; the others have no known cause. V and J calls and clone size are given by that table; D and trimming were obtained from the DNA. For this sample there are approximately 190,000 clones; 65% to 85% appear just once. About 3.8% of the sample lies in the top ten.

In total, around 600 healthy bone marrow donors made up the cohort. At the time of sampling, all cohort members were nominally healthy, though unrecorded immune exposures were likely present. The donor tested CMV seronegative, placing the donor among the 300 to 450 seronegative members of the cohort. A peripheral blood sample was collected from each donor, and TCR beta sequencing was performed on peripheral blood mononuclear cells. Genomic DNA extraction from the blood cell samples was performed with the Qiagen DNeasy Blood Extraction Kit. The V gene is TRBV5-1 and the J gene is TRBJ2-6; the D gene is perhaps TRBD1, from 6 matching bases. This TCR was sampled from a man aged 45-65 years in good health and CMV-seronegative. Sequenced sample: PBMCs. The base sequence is TGCGCCAGCAGCTTGGGACAGGAGACTCTGGGGGCCAACGTCCTGACTTTC. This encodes CASSLGQETLGANVLTF.